This T cell receptor beta chain stems from a study of shared clonotypes between healthy human individuals. Whole-study context: Sampling drew on donors who were two women and a few men aged 18 to 49. Every donor yielded three CD4 naive, three CD4 memory, two CD8 naive and one CD8 memory plate.

General observations from the study: Clonotypes that were shared across four donors made up roughly 5% of naive CD4 clonotypes.

With V trimmed by 4 bases and J by 4 bases, 2 bases remained unmatched. This CDR3 has 13 amino acids. The germline V gene has CDR1 SGHKS and CDR2 YYEKEE (reference sequence). This was a deep-level run. Sequencing used immunoSEQ multiplex PCR; TCRdb keeps in-frame clones, though not all of them. Among some 2,000,000 clones, 90% to 97% were seen once, and the ten largest hold 0.1% to 0.15%. This clone was counted once. The antigen is unknown. This chain links TRBV5-5 with TRBJ2-1, with 7 nucleotides matching TRBD2. This receptor was identified in a man aged 18 to 29 in good health. The material sequenced was naive CD4+ T cells sorted from blood. Stated subset: CD45RA+ positively selected. CDR3 sequence reads: CASSGSGYNEQFF. DNA for the CDR3: TGTGCCAGCAGCGGTAGCGGGTACAATGAGCAGTTCTTC.